The source of this T cell receptor beta chain is a study of blood T cell repertoires in COVID-19. Study in general: COVID-19 samples from acute and convalescent phases originated in the United States, Italy and Spain. Sample material is recorded as cDNA or gDNA derived from T cells, B-cell-depleted T cells, or PBMCs.

V lost 5 bases, J lost 4 bases, and 10 bases lay in between. This CDR3 has 13 residues. Germline V gives CDR1 SGDLS, CDR2 YYNGEE. In its sample, this clone was seen once. In the original processing: Reference gene primers were amplified, and this amplification served to estimate nucleated cell counts. The assay was immunoSEQ multiplex PCR, and TCRdb's table has in-frame clones only and misses some. For V, J and clone size, that table is used; D and trimming come from the DNA. The table includes around 200,000 clones, 70% to 90% detected once. This chain uses TRBV9 with TRBJ1-5; perhaps TRBD1 as D (5 bases). The sample was peripheral blood. This TCR came from a man in his 70s with active or convalescent COVID-19. CDR3 nucleotides: TGTGCCAGCAGTAACAAGGGGAATCAGCCCCAGCATTTT. This sequence encodes CASSNKGNQPQHF.